The rows below give T cell receptor beta chains drawn from one sample of a study of T cell responses to AZD1222 COVID-19 vaccine. Assay used: immunoSEQ multiplex PCR; TCRdb lists only in-frame clones, some missing. The table lists approximately 150,000 clones, around 94% of them singletons, with less than 3% in the top ten. The sequenced sample was peripheral blood, obtained on day 0 of AZD1222 vaccination. Source of these receptors: an adult in good health. Each CDR3 is given without its conserved first and last residue. The D gene is left open where the match is weak.

D gene: TRBD1; V gene: TRBV5-4; J gene: TRBJ1-4; CDR3 protein: ASSLAGTANEKLF
D gene: NA; V gene: TRBV16; J gene: TRBJ1-1; CDR3 protein: ASSQHLKTEAF
D gene: NA; V gene: TRBV3-1/TRBV3-2; J gene: TRBJ1-2; CDR3 protein: ASSRGRASASYT
D gene: TRBD1; V gene: TRBV6-5; J gene: TRBJ1-1; CDR3 protein: ASSYGQGAPEAF
D gene: NA; V gene: TRBV5-1; J gene: TRBJ1-6; CDR3 protein: ASSLSARQNNSPLH
D gene: TRBD2; V gene: TRBV29-1; J gene: TRBJ2-7; CDR3 protein: SVSERGYEQY
D gene: NA; V gene: TRBV2; J gene: TRBJ2-5; CDR3 protein: AGAVGPETQY
D gene: NA; V gene: TRBV7-9; J gene: TRBJ1-2; CDR3 protein: ASSLARSNYGYT
D gene: NA; V gene: TRBV4-1; J gene: TRBJ1-1; CDR3 protein: ASSQVAEMNTEAF
D gene: NA; V gene: TRBV7-9; J gene: TRBJ2-7; CDR3 protein: ASSHRDKLDEQY
D gene: NA; V gene: TRBV2; J gene: TRBJ2-2; CDR3 protein: ASSANTGELF
D gene: NA; V gene: TRBV4-1; J gene: TRBJ1-3; CDR3 protein: ASSQVGRASGNTIY
D gene: NA; V gene: TRBV10-2; J gene: TRBJ2-3; CDR3 protein: ASSDSRRDTQY
D gene: NA; V gene: TRBV27; J gene: TRBJ2-2; CDR3 protein: ASSLYYGLQVATGELF
D gene: NA; V gene: TRBV30; J gene: TRBJ1-2; CDR3 protein: AWSYGNYGYT
D gene: NA; V gene: TRBV7-9; J gene: TRBJ2-7; CDR3 protein: ASSLSESPDEQY
D gene: TRBD2; V gene: TRBV25-1; J gene: TRBJ2-1; CDR3 protein: ASSDPRGGRASYNEQF
D gene: TRBD1; V gene: TRBV30; J gene: TRBJ1-2; CDR3 protein: AWLDRGNYGYT
D gene: TRBD1; V gene: TRBV4-1; J gene: TRBJ2-7; CDR3 protein: ASSQRTGPLYEQY
D gene: NA; V gene: TRBV4-1; J gene: TRBJ2-7; CDR3 protein: ASSPGGTRGYEQY
D gene: NA; V gene: TRBV5-6; J gene: TRBJ1-1; CDR3 protein: ASSLRGNTEAF
D gene: NA; V gene: TRBV14; J gene: TRBJ2-1; CDR3 protein: ASSPPQRSSYNEQF
D gene: NA; V gene: TRBV27; J gene: TRBJ1-1; CDR3 protein: ASSTRTVNTEAF
D gene: NA; V gene: TRBV5-1; J gene: TRBJ1-4; CDR3 protein: ASSSQDNEKLF
D gene: NA; V gene: TRBV29-1; J gene: TRBJ1-4; CDR3 protein: SVAGPTNEKLF
D gene: NA; V gene: TRBV2; J gene: TRBJ1-1; CDR3 protein: ASSIQNTEAF
D gene: NA; V gene: TRBV2; J gene: TRBJ1-1; CDR3 protein: ASGKDTGLNTEAF
D gene: NA; V gene: TRBV5-1; J gene: TRBJ1-1; CDR3 protein: ASSVDNMNTEAF
D gene: TRBD2; V gene: TRBV5-4; J gene: TRBJ2-5; CDR3 protein: ASSLVGLAGEETQY
D gene: NA; V gene: TRBV7-9; J gene: TRBJ2-1; CDR3 protein: ASSLPTGPYNEQF
D gene: NA; V gene: TRBV6-5; J gene: TRBJ2-1; CDR3 protein: ASWGGAYIRDEQF
D gene: NA; V gene: TRBV2; J gene: TRBJ2-7; CDR3 protein: ASSPSSYEQY
D gene: NA; V gene: TRBV11-2; J gene: TRBJ2-7; CDR3 protein: ASSLHRRRTTFYEQY
D gene: NA; V gene: TRBV29-1; J gene: TRBJ1-2; CDR3 protein: SVSTGTGNYGYT